This TCR beta chain came from a study of OX40 agonist ivuxolimab in advanced cancers. Study-wide results and limits: Normalized expansion of T-cell clones was also low for some nonresponders.

The sample holds one count of this clone. Its cognate antigen is unknown. Only in-frame clones appear in the TCRdb table, and some are missing; sequencing was by immunoSEQ multiplex PCR. The data contain 90,000 or so clones, about 90% of them singletons. The germline V and J ends were trimmed by 3 bases and 8 bases, with 14 bases remaining between them. The germline V gene has CDR1 LNHNV and CDR2 YYDKDF (reference sequence). The CDR3 runs 14 residues. The clonotype comes from an adult with an advanced solid tumor such as melanoma, head and neck, liver or kidney cancer. Here the sequenced sample was CD4+ or CD8+ T cells sorted from blood, taken in a trial of the OX40 agonist ivuxolimab. The V call is TRBV15, the J call TRBJ1-3, with D perhaps matching TRBD1 (5 bases). The CDR3 coding sequence is TGTGCCACCAGCAGCCGGGACTTGCCGGACACCATATATTTT. Its protein product is CATSSRDLPDTIYF.